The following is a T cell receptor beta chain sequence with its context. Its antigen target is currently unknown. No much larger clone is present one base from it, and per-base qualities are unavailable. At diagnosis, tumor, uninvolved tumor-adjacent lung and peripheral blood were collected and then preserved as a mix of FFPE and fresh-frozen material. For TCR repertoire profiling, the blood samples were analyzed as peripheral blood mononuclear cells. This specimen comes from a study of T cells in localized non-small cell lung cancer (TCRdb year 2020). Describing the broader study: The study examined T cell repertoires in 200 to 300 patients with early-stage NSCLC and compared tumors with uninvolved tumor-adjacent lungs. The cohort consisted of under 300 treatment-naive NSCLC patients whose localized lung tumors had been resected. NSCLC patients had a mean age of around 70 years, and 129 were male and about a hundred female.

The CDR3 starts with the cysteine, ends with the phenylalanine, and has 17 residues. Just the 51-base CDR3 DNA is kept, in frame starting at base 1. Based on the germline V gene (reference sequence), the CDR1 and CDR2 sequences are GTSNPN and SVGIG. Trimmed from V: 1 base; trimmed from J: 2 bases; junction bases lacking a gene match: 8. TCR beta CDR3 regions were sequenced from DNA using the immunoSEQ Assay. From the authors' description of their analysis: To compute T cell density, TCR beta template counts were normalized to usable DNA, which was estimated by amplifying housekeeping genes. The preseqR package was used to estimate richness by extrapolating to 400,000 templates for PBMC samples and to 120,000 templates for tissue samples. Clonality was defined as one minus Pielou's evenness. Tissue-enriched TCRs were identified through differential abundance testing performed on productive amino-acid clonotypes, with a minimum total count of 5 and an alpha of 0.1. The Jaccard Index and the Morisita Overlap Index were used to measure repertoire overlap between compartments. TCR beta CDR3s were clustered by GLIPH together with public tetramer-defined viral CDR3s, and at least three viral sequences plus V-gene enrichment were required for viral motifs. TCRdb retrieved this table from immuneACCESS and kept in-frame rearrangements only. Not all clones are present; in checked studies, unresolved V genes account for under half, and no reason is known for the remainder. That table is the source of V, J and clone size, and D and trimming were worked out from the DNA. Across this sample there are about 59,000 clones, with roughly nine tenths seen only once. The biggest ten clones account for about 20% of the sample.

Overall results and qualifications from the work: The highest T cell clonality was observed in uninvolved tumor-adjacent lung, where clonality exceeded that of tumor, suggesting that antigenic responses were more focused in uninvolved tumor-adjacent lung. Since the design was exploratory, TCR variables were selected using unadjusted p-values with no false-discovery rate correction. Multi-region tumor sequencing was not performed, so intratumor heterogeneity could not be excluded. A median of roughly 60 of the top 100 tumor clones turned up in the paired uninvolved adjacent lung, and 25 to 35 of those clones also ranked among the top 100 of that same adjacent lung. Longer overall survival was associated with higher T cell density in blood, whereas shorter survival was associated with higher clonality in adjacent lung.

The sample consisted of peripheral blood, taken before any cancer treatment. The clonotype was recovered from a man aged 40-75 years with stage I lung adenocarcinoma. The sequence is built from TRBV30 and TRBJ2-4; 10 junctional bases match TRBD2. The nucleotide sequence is TGTGCCTGGAGTGGGCTAGCGGGAGATATGACCAAAAACATTCAGTACTTC. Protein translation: CAWSGLAGDMTKNIQYF.